The clone carrying this T cell receptor beta chain occurred once. Its antigen is unidentified. This sample stems from a study of shared clonotypes between healthy human individuals. Notes on the study in general: Naive subsets, compared against memory subsets, generally had larger estimated richness values.

CDR3 size: 12 residues. The ends were cut back, 6 bases at V and 6 bases at J, with 12 bases in the middle. CDR1 and CDR2 from the germline V gene are MDHEN and SYDVKM. Some clones are missing from TCRdb's copy, which holds only in-frame ones; the method was immunoSEQ multiplex PCR. The repertoire consists of millions of clones, with around 94% occurring once and the leading ten covering 0.11% to 0.15%. The sample taken for sequencing was naive CD4+ T cells sorted from blood. Subset specified: CD45RA+ positively selected. J is TRBJ2-7 and V is TRBV28, with a weak D call TRBD1 (5 bases). This sequence was found in a man younger than 30 in good health. The CDR3 reads CASRAQGSEQYF. The DNA of the CDR3 is TGTGCCAGCAGGGCCCAGGGAAGCGAGCAGTACTTC.